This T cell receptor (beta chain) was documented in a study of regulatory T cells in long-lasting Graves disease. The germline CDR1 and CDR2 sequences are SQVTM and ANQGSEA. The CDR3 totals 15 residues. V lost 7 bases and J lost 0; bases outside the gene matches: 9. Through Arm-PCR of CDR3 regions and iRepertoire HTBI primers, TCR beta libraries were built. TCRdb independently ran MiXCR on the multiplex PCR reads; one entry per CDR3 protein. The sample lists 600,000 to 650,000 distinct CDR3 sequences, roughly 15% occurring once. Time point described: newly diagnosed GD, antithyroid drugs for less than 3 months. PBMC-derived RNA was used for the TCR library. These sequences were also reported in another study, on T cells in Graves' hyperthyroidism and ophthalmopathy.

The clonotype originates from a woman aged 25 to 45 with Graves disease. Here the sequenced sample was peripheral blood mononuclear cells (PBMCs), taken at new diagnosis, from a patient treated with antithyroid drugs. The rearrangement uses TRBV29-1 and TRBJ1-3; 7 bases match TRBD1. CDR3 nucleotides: TGCAGCGCCGTGGACAGGTTAAGCTCTGGAAACACCATATATTTT. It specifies CSAVDRLSSGNTIYF.